The rows below give T cell receptor beta chains drawn from one sample of a study of technical replicates of blood from a few donors. Sequencing used immunoSEQ multiplex PCR; TCRdb keeps in-frame clones, though not all of them. The table lists about 60,000 clones, around 86% of them singletons. Sequenced: PBMCs. The receptors derive from a human donor in good health. Some clones in this sample may be carry-over from other donors' samples. Both conserved end residues are part of each CDR3. D genes are given only for firm matches. Some rows mark clone size as missing; the rest say once, few, many or name a class of expanded clone.

clone size,V gene,J gene,D gene,CDR3 DNA,CDR3 protein
.,TRBV7-2,TRBJ2-1,TRBD2,TGTGCCAGCAGCTTCGGACTAGCGGAGACAGATGAGCAGTTCTTC,CASSFGLAETDEQFF
once,TRBV30,TRBJ2-1,TRBD2,TGTGCCTGGAGTGTACCATGGCGGGGGTTCAATGAGCAGTTCTTC,CAWSVPWRGFNEQFF
.,TRBV6-6,TRBJ2-7,.,TGTGCCAGCAGTTACCTCAGGGCCTCCTCCTACGAGCAGTACTTC,CASSYLRASSYEQYF
few,TRBV30,TRBJ1-1,TRBD1,TGTGCCTGGATGGGACAGATGAACACTGAAGCTTTCTTT,CAWMGQMNTEAFF
.,TRBV30,TRBJ1-5,.,TGTGCCTCCTCTTCGGGGACTAATCAGCCCCAGCATTTT,CASSSGTNQPQHF
once,TRBV7-9,TRBJ1-2,.,TGTGCCAGCAGCCCAACCAGGGGAGAGTATGGCTACACCTTC,CASSPTRGEYGYTF
.,TRBV7-8,TRBJ2-7,.,TGTGCCAGCAGCTTAGGGGCGTCCCCGCCTGGGCAGTACTTC,CASSLGASPPGQYF
.,TRBV6-5,TRBJ2-2,.,TGTGCCAGCAGGACTAACACCGGGGAGCTGTTTTTT,CASRTNTGELFF
once,TRBV5-1,TRBJ2-5,TRBD2,TGCGCCAGCAGCTTGAGCGACGGGAGGGCCGGGACCCAGTACTTC,CASSLSDGRAGTQYF
.,TRBV30,TRBJ1-5,.,TGTGCCTGGACTATGGGGGGTGGCAATCAGCCCCAGCATTTT,CAWTMGGGNQPQHF
.,TRBV30,TRBJ1-1,.,TGTGCCTGGAACCGCGCGGGAGCAGGGAACACTGAAGCTTTCTTT,CAWNRAGAGNTEAFF
.,TRBV19,TRBJ1-1,.,TGTGCCAGTAGTATAGATAAGGGGACTGAAGCTTTCTTT,CASSIDKGTEAFF
once,TRBV7-9,TRBJ1-1,.,TGTGCCAGCAGCTTAGAAGGAGGAAACACTGAAGCTTTCTTT,CASSLEGGNTEAFF
once,TRBV7-2,TRBJ1-4,.,TGTGCCAGCAGCTTACAAAGGGGAACTAATGAAAAACTGTTTTTT,CASSLQRGTNEKLFF
.,TRBV7-2,TRBJ2-7,.,TGTGCCAGCAGCTTTAAGAGTTTCTCCTACGAGCAGTACTTC,CASSFKSFSYEQYF
.,TRBV29-1,TRBJ2-3,.,TGCAGCGTTGCTCCTAGGGGGACAGATACGCAGTATTTT,CSVAPRGTDTQYF
.,TRBV30,TRBJ1-1,TRBD1,TGTGCCTGGAGTCGGGGACAGCAGAACACTGAAGCTTTCTTT,CAWSRGQQNTEAFF
.,TRBV11-2,TRBJ2-3,.,TGTGCCAGCAGCTCGCGACAGGAAGCAGATACGCAGTATTTT,CASSSRQEADTQYF
few,TRBV7-2,TRBJ1-2,.,TGTGCCAGCAGCTTACAGGTTATTCTCAATGGCTACACCTTC,CASSLQVILNGYTF
.,TRBV7-9,TRBJ1-2,.,TGTGCCAGCAGCTCAGGACAGCCCCACTATGGCTACACCTTC,CASSSGQPHYGYTF